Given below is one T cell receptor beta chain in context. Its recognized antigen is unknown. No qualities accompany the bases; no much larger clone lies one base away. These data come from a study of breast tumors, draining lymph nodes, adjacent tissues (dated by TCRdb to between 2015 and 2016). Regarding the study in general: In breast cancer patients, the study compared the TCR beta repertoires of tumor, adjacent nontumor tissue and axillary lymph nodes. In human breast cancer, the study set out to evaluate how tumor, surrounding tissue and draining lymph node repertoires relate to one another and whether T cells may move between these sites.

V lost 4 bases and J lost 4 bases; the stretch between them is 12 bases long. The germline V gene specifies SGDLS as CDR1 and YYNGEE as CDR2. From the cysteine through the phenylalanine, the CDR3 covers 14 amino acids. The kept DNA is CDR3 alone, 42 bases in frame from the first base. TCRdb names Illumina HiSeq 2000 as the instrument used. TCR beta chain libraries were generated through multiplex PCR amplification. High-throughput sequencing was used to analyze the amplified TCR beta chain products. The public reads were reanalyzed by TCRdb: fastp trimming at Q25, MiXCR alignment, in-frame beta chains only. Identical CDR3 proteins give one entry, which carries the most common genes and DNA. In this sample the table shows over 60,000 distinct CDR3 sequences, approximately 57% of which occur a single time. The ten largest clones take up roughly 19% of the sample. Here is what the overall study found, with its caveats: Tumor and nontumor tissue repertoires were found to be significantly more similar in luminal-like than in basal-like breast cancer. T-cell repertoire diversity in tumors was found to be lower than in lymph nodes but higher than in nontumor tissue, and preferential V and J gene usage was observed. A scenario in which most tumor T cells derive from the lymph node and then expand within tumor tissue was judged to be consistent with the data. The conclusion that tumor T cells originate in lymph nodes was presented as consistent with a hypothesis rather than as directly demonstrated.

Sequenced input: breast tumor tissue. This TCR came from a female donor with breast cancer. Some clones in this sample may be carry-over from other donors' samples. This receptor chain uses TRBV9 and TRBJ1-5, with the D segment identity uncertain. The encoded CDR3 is CASSTSARNQPQHF. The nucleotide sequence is TGTGCCAGCAGCACCTCCGCCAGGAATCAGCCCCAGCATTTT. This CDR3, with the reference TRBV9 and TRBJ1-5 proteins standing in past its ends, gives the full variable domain DSGVTQTPKHLITATGQRVTLRCSPRSGDLSVYWYQQSLDQGLQFLIQYYNGEERAKGNILERFSAQQFPDLHSELNLSSLELGDSALYFCASSTSARNQPQHFGDGTRLSIL.